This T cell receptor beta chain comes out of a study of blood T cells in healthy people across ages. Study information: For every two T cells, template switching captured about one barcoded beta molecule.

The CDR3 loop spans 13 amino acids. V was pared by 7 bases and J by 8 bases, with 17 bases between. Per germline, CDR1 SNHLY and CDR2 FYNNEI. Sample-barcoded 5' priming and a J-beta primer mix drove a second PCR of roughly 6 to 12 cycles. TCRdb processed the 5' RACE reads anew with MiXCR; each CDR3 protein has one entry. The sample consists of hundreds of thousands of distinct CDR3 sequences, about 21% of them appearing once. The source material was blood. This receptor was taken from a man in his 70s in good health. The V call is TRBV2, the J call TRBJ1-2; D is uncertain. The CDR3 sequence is CASTESALSGYTF. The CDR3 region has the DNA TGTGCCAGCACGGAGTCCGCTTTAAGCGGCTACACCTTC.